These 17 T cell receptor beta chains came from one sample sequenced in a study of cytomegalovirus exposure and HLA in healthy donors. PCR amplification relied on 60 Vbeta primers (plus 13 Jbeta primers). The table came from immunoSEQ multiplex PCR; TCRdb's copy has only in-frame clones and leaves some out. Among about 190,000 clones listed, around 83% were seen once. Specimen: PBMCs. The source is a man in his fifties in good health and CMV-seronegative.

The chain has TRBV19 and TRBJ2-7, with 14 nucleotides matching TRBD2. Unmatched junction bases numbered 6, after V lost 5 bases and J lost 6 bases. Germline values: CDR1 LNHDA, CDR2 SQIVND (reference sequence). The CDR3 runs to 15 residues. The DNA of the CDR3 is TGTGCCAGTAGTGTCGGGACTAGCGGGAGTGCCGAGCAGTACTTC. This sequence encodes CASSVGTSGSAEQYF.

This chain joins TRBV7-3 and TRBJ2-7; 7 nucleotides match TRBD2. The CDR3 runs 16 residues. Germline assignment: CDR1 SGHTA and CDR2 FQGTGA. V was clipped by 1 base and J by 5 bases; unmatched bases: 11. The CDR3 DNA reads TGTGCCAGCAGCTTAAATCCCGGGACTACCCTTAACGAGCAGTACTTC. The encoded protein is CASSLNPGTTLNEQYF.

This chain uses TRBV9 with TRBJ1-2; D gene uncertain. The CDR3 has 13 residues. CDR1 and CDR2 from the germline V gene are SGDLS and YYNGEE. V was trimmed by 3 bases and J by 4 bases, leaving 10 bases between them. DNA of the CDR3: TGTGCCAGCAGCGGAGGACTATTCTATGGCTACACCTTC. It codes for CASSGGLFYGYTF.

The rearrangement uses TRBV7-2 and TRBJ2-3; TRBD2 aligns across 8 bases. Trimming at V came to 5 bases and at J to 6 bases, leaving 10 bases not matched to a gene. The CDR3 has 15 residues. In germline, CDR1 is SGHTA, CDR2 FQGNSA. The CDR3 is CASSAYGGAADTQYF. DNA of the CDR3: TGTGCCAGCAGCGCATACGGGGGGGCCGCTGATACGCAGTATTTT.

The chain has TRBV18 and TRBJ2-2; tentatively, D is TRBD2 (6 bases). V gave up 2 bases and J gave up 4 bases, with 17 bases separating them. CDR3 length equals 17 residues. From germline, CDR1 is KGHSH and CDR2 LQKENI. CDR3 protein: CASSPYIGTVSTGELFF. In DNA, the CDR3 is TGTGCCAGCTCACCATACATAGGGACTGTCAGCACCGGGGAGCTGTTTTTT. Full variable domain (rest looked up from reference TRBV18 and TRBJ2-2): NAGVMQNPRHLVRRRGQEARLRCSPMKGHSHVYWYRQLPEEGLKFMVYLQKENIIDESGMPKERFSAEFPKEGPSILRIQQVVRGDSAAYFCASSPYIGTVSTGELFFGEGSRLTVL.

This chain connects TRBV7-2 to TRBJ1-5; D unclear. Germline CDR1 and CDR2: SGHTA and FQGNSA. Trimming took off 2 bases at V and 3 bases at J, with 5 bases between the two ends. The CDR3 has 13 residues. The CDR3 loop reads CASSLQSNQPQHF. DNA of the CDR3: TGTGCCAGCAGCTTACAGTCCAATCAGCCCCAGCATTTT.

The count of this clone is one. This chain connects TRBV9 to TRBJ1-1, with D unresolved. Germline assignment: CDR1 SGDLS and CDR2 YYNGEE. V shed 5 bases and J shed 4 bases, with 12 bases lying between them. The CDR3 totals 13 residues. CDR3 sequence: CASRAAVSTEAFF. The CDR3 bases are TGTGCCAGCAGAGCAGCGGTCAGCACTGAAGCTTTCTTT. Complete variable domain (other parts from reference TRBV9 and TRBJ1-1): DSGVTQTPKHLITATGQRVTLRCSPRSGDLSVYWYQQSLDQGLQFLIQYYNGEERAKGNILERFSAQQFPDLHSELNLSSLELGDSALYFCASRAAVSTEAFFGQGTRLTVV.

This rearrangement joins TRBV4-2 to TRBJ1-5; D is possibly TRBD1 (5 bases). The CDR3 contains 15 residues. CDR1 is LGHNA and CDR2 is YNFKEQ in the germline V gene. The ends were cut back, 1 base at V and 3 bases at J, with 10 bases in the middle. The CDR3 spells CASSQGEGVNQPQHF. The CDR3 nucleotides are TGTGCCAGCAGCCAAGGAGAAGGGGTCAATCAGCCCCAGCATTTT.

This clone has a handful of counts. The chain couples TRBV5-6 to TRBJ2-1, with D possibly matching TRBD1 (6 bases). V lost 4 bases to trimming and J lost 1 base, with 12 bases between them. This CDR3 is built from 15 residues. From germline, CDR1 is SGHDT and CDR2 YYEEEE. CDR3 DNA sequence: TGTGCCAGCAGCCCCCTTACAGGGTCCTACAATGAGCAGTTCTTC. Amino acids: CASSPLTGSYNEQFF.

The rearrangement links TRBV2 to TRBJ2-2, with D possibly being TRBD2 (5 bases). In germline, CDR1 is SNHLY, CDR2 FYNNEI. This CDR3 spans 14 amino acids. The V end was cut by 3 bases, the J end by 4 bases, with 9 bases between. The CDR3 loop reads CASSDRGGTGELFF. CDR3 DNA: TGTGCCAGCAGTGATCGAGGAGGCACCGGGGAGCTGTTTTTT.

The chain links TRBV7-8 to TRBJ2-1, with D possibly TRBD1 on 5 matching bases. The V gene lost 5 bases and the J gene lost 2 bases, with 13 bases spanning the gap. The CDR3 contains 15 residues. The V gene's germline CDR1 is SGHVS and CDR2 FQNEAQ. CDR3 residues: CASSPRQNTYNEQFF. The CDR3, as DNA: TGTGCCAGCAGCCCGCGACAGAACACCTACAATGAGCAGTTCTTC.

This sequence joins TRBV29-1 and TRBJ1-2; 8 positions match TRBD1. The CDR3 runs to 14 residues. Germline-derived CDR1 and CDR2 are SQVTM and ANQGSEA. Trimming took 0 bases from V and 4 from J; bases not matched to a gene: 4. The CDR3 sequence is CSVEEWTGSYGYTF. The CDR3 bases are TGCAGCGTTGAAGAGTGGACAGGGTCCTATGGCTACACCTTC.

The chain links TRBV5-1 to TRBJ1-2, with 7 bases identical to TRBD1. CDR1 and CDR2 (germline): SGHRS, YFSETQ. CDR3 length equals 15 residues. With V trimmed by 4 bases and J by 8 bases, 14 bases remained unmatched. The CDR3 loop reads CASSGGDSALLGYTF. For the CDR3, the DNA is TGCGCCAGCAGCGGCGGGGACAGTGCTTTGCTCGGCTACACCTTC.

The V call is TRBV29-1, the J call TRBJ2-7, with 11 positions matching TRBD1. CDR3 length equals 14 residues. Germline values: CDR1 SQVTM, CDR2 ANQGSEA. Germline trimming cut 8 bases from V and 2 bases from J; bases unmatched to any gene: 8. The CDR3 sequence: CSPRPGQGAYEQYF. In nucleotides, the CDR3 is TGCAGCCCTCGGCCGGGACAGGGGGCCTACGAGCAGTACTTC.

The chain employs TRBV5-3 and TRBJ1-1; D not resolved. TRBV5-3 is classed as an ORF, of uncertain function. This CDR3 spans 14 amino acids. Between the trimmed V and J ends, which lost 2 bases and 0 bases, there was a span of 8 bases. CDR3 sequence (DNA): TGTGCCAGAAGCTTCCGTCCCCTGAACACTGAAGCTTTCTTT. Translated: CARSFRPLNTEAFF.

This rearrangement joins TRBV7-9 to TRBJ2-7; 10 nucleotides align to TRBD2. The CDR3 length is 14 residues. CDR1 is SEHNR, CDR2 FQNEAQ, per germline (reference sequence). J lost 2 bases, V lost 5 bases, and 3 bases had no gene match. The CDR3 bases are TGTGCCAGCAGCGAGCTAGCGGGAGCCTACGAGCAGTACTTC. It encodes CASSELAGAYEQYF.

J is TRBJ2-1 and V is TRBV18; 11 nucleotides agree with TRBD2. The CDR3 covers 14 residues. With 5 bases clipped from V and 4 bases from J, the junction kept 1 base outside the gene matches. Germline lookup yields CDR1 KGHSH and CDR2 LQKENI. As DNA, the CDR3 is TGTGCCAGCTCATCTAGCGGGAGGTACAATGAGCAGTTCTTC. Its protein product is CASSSSGRYNEQFF.